The present entry profiles one T cell receptor beta chain with its context. Its antigen is still unknown. The CDR3 totals 13 residues. V trimming: 7 bases; J trimming: 4 bases; junction bases outside the gene matches: 3. Germline assignment: CDR1 SNHLY and CDR2 FYNNEI. The data stem from a study of siplizumab effects on memory and regulatory T cells. Overall study findings and caveats: Sequences below about 10^-5 frequency were poorly captured. As a result, only a minor fraction of alloreactive clones mapped to unstimulated subsets. It was never confirmed that proliferating Tregs from siplizumab cultures were suppressive. Phenotypic classification as naive or memory proved unattainable for roughly 75-96% of proliferating CD4+ or CD8+ clones. In the presence of siplizumab, alloreactive sequences traceable to unstimulated CD4+ memory cells were significantly reduced.

Data came from immunoSEQ multiplex PCR; TCRdb stores just in-frame clones and leaves some out. The table lists 85,000 to 130,000 clones, around 94% of them singletons. Sequenced: Tregs sorted from blood. This sequence was found in a human donor in good health. J is TRBJ1-3 and V is TRBV2, with 8 bases fitting TRBD1. CDR3 sequence (DNA): TGTGCCAGCAAGCGGACAGGGGGAAACACCATATATTTT. Translation gives CASKRTGGNTIYF.